This is a list of T cell receptor beta chains from one sample in a study of PD-1 blockade in classical Hodgkin lymphoma. TCRdb keeps only in-frame clones here, not all; method: immunoSEQ multiplex PCR. The repertoire has about 44,000 clones, 60% to 75% of them found once; the top ten carry over 3%. The sequences come from peripheral blood mononuclear cells (PBMCs), collected before the fourth cycle of nivolumab. The receptors were gathered from a human donor with classical Hodgkin lymphoma. CDR3s include the opening cysteine and the closing phenylalanine or tryptophan.

cdr3_aa j_call v_call
CASSFPTSGSSYNEQFF TRBJ2-1 TRBV7-9
CASSLWPVENNSPLHF TRBJ1-6 TRBV28
CASSLESYGYEQYF TRBJ2-7 TRBV5-5
CASSPGGTAPYGYTF TRBJ1-2 TRBV5-1
CASSLGLAQGEQYF TRBJ2-7 TRBV27
CASSFLRGGGTEAFF TRBJ1-1 TRBV28
CASSHIKADTQYF TRBJ2-3 TRBV4-1
CASSADGLSGNTIYF TRBJ1-3 TRBV6-5
CASSPGIGETQYF TRBJ2-5 TRBV18
CASSLATSEKLFF TRBJ1-4 TRBV28
CASSEAGGTEAFF TRBJ1-1 TRBV7-9
CASSDDRNEKLFF TRBJ1-4 TRBV4-3
CATLGGGAEDTQYF TRBJ2-3 TRBV10-3